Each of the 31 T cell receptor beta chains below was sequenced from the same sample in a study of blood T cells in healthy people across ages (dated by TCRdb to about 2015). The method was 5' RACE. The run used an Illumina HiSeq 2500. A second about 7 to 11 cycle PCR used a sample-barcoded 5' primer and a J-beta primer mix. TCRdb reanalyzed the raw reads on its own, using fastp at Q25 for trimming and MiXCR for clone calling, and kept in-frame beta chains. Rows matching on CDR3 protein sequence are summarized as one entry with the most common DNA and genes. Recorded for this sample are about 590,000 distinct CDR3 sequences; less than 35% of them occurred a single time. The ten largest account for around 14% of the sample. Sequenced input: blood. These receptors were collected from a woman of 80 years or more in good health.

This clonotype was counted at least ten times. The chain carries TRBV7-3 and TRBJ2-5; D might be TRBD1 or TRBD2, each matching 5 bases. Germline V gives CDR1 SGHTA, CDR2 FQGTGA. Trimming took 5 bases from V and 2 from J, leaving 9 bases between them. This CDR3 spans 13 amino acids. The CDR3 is CASSPREQETQYF. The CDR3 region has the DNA TGTGCCAGCAGCCCCAGGGAGCAAGAGACCCAGTACTTC.

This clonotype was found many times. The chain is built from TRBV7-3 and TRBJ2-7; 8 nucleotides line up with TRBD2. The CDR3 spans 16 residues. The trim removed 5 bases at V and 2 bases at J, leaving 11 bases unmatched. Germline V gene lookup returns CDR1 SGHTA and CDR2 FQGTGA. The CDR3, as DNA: TGTGCCAGCAGCCCCGGGGGGGGCTACAAAACCTACGAGCAGTACTTC. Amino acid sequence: CASSPGGGYKTYEQYF.

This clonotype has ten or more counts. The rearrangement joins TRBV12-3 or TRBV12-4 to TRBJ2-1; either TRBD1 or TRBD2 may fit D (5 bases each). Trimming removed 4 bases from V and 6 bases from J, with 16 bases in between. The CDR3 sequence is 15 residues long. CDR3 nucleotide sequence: TGTGCCAGCAGTTGGGGGTCGGGCTCTGTCAATGAGCAGTTCTTC. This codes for CASSWGSGSVNEQFF.

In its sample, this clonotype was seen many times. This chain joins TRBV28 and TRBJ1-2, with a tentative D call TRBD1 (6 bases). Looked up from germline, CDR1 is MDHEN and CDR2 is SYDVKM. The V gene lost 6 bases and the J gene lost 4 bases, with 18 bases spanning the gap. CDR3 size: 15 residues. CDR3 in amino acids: CASSPRGGQRYGYTF. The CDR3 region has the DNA TGTGCCAGCAGCCCACGCGGGGGGCAACGCTATGGCTACACCTTC.

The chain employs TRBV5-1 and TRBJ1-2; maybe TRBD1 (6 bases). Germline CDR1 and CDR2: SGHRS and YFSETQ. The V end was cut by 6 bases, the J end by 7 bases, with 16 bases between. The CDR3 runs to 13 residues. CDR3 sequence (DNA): TGCGCCAGCAACTCGGGGGGGGCGAGTGGCTACACCTTC. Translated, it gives CASNSGGASGYTF.

CDR3 DNA sequence: TGTGCCAGCAGCTCAAAAGGGGACAGGGATACGCAGTATTTT. This sequence encodes CASSSKGDRDTQYF. This chain connects TRBV13 to TRBJ2-3; TRBD1 agrees at 8 bases. Germline V gives CDR1 PRHDT, CDR2 FYEKMQ (reference sequence). The CDR3 is made up of 14 amino acids. The V segment lost 4 bases and the J segment 6 bases; nucleotides outside the gene matches: 6.

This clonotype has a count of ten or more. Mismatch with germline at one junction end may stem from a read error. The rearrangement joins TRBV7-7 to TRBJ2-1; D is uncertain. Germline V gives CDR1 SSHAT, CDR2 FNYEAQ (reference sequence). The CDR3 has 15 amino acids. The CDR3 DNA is TGTGCTAGCAGCCCGCAGGCCACAGACTACAATGAGCAGTTCTTC. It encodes CASSPQATDYNEQFF. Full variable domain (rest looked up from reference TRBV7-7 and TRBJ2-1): GAGVSQSPRYKVTKRGQDVTLRCDPISSHATLYWYQQALGQGPEFLTYFNYEAQPDKSGLPSDRFSAERPEGSISTLTIQRTEQRDSAMYRCASSPQATDYNEQFFGPGTRLTVL.

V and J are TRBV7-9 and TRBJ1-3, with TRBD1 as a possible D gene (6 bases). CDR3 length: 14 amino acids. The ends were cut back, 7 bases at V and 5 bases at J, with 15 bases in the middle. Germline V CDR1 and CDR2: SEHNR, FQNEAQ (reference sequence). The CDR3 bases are TGTGCCAGCACTCCTGGGCAGGGGAGAAACACCATATATTTT. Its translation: CASTPGQGRNTIYF.

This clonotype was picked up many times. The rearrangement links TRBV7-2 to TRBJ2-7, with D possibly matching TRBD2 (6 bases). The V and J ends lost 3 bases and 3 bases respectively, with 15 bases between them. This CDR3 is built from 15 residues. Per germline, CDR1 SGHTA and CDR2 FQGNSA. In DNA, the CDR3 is TGTGCCAGCAGCTTTACGCGGGGACCCCTCTACGAGCAGTACTTC. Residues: CASSFTRGPLYEQYF.

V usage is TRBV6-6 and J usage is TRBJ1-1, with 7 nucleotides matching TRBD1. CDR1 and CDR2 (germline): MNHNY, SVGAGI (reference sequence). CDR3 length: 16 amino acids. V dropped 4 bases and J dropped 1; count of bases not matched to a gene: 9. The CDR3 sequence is CASSSGGWPSNTEAFF. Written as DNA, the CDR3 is TGTGCCAGCAGTTCAGGGGGGTGGCCCTCGAACACTGAAGCTTTCTTT.

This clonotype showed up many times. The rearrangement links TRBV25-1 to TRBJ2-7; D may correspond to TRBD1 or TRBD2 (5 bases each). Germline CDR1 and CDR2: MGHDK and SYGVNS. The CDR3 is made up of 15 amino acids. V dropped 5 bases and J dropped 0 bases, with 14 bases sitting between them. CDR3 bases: TGTGCCAGCAGTTCACCCGGGACGGCCTCCTACGAGCAGTACTTC. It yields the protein CASSSPGTASYEQYF.

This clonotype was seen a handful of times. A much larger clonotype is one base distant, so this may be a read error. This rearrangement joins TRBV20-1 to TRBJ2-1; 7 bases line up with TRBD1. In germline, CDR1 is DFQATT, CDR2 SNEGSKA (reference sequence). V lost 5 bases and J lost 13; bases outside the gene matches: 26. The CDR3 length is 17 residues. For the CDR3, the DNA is TGCAGTGCTTCGGACAGGCAGAACGCCGTCGTGCAAGAGACCCAGTTCTTC. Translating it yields CSASDRQNAVVQETQFF.

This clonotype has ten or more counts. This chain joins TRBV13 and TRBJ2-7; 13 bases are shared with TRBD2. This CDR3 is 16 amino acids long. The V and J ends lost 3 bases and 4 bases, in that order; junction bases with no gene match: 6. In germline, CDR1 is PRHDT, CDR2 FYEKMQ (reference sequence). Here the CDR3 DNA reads TGTGCCAGCAGCTTTCGGACTAGCGGGGGCCTTTACGAGCAGTACTTC. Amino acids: CASSFRTSGGLYEQYF.

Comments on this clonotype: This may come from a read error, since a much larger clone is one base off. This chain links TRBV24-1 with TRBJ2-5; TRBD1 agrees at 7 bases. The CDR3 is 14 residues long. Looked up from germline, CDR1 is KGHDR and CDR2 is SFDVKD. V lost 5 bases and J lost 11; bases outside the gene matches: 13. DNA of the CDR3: TGTGCCACCAGTGGAACAGGGGATCTAAATGAGCAGTACTTC. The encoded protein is CATSGTGDLNEQYF.

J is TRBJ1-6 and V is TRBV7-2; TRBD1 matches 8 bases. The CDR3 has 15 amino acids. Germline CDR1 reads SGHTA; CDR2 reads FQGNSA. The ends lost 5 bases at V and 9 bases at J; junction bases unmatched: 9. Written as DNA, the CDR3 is TGTGCCAGCAGCCCATTGGACAGGGACGGTTCACCCCTCCACTTT. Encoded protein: CASSPLDRDGSPLHF.

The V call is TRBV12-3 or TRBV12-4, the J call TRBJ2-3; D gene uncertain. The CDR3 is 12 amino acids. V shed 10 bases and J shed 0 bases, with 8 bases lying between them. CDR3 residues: CATAPSTDTQYF. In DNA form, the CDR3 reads TGTGCCACCGCCCCTAGCACAGATACGCAGTATTTT.

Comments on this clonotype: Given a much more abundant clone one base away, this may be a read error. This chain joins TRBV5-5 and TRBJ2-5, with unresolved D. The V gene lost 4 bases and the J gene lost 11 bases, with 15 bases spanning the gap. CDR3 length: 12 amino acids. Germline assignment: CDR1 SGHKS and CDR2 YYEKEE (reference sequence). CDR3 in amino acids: CASSERDTKQYF. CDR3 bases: TGTGCCAGCAGCGAGCGAGATACAAAGCAGTACTTC.

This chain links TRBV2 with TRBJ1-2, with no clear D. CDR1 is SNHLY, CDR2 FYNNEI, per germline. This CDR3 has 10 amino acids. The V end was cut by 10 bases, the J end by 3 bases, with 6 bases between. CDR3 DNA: TGTGCCACCATCGACTATGGCTACACCTTC. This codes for CATIDYGYTF.

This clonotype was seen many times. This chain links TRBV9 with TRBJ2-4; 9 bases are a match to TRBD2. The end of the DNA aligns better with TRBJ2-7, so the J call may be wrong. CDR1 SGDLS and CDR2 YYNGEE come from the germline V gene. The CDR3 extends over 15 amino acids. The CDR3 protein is CASSVGQRGATEQYF. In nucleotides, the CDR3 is TGTGCCAGCAGCGTCGGTCAGCGGGGGGCCACCGAGCAGTACTTC.

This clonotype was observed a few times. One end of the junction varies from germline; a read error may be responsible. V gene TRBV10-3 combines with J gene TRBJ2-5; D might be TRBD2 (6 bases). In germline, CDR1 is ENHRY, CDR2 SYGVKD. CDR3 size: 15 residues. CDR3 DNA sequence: TGTGCTAGCACCCCGGGACTGGGGGTCCAAGACACCCAGTACTTC. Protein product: CASTPGLGVQDTQYF.

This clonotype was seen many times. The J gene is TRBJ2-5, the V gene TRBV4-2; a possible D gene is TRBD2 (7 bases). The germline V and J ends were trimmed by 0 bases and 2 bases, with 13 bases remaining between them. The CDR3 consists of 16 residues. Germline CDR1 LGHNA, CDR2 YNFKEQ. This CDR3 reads CASSQDVGGRQETQYF. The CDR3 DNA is TGTGCCAGCAGCCAAGATGTGGGGGGGCGGCAAGAGACCCAGTACTTC.

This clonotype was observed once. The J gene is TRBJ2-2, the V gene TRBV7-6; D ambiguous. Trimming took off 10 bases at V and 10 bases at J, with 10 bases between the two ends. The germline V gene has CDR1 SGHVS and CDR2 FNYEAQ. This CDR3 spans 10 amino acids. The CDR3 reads CATPDPELFF. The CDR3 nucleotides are TGTGCCACACCCGACCCGGAGCTGTTTTTT. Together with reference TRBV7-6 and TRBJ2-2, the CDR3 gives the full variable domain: GAGVSQSPRYKVTKRGQDVALRCDPISGHVSLYWYRQALGQGPEFLTYFNYEAQQDKSGLPNDRFSAERPEGSISTLTIQRTEQRDSAMYRCATPDPELFFGEGSRLTVL.

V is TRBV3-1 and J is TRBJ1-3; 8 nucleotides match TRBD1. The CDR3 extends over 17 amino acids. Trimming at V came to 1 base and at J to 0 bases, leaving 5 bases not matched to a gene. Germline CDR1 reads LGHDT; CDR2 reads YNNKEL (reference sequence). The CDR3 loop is CASSQARDRYSGNTIYF. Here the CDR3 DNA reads TGTGCCAGCAGCCAAGCAAGGGACAGGTACTCTGGAAACACCATATATTTT.

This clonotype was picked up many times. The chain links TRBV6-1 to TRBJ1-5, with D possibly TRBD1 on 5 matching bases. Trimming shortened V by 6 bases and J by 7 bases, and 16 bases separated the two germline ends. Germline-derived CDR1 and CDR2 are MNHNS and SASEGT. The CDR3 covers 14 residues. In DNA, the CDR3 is TGTGCCAGCAGACCCGGGGGGATGGGGCAGCCCCAGCATTTT. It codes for CASRPGGMGQPQHF.

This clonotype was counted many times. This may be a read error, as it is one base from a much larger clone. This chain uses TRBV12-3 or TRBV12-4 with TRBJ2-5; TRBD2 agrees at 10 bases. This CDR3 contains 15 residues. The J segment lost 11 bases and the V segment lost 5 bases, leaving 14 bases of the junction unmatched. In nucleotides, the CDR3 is TGTGCCAGCAGTGCCCAAGCGGGGGGGCTGGGTGAGCAGTACTTC. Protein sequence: CASSAQAGGLGEQYF.

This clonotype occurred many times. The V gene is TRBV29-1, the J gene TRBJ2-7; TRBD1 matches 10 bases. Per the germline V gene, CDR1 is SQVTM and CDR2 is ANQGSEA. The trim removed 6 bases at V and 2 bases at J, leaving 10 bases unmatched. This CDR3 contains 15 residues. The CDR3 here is CSVGTGVFTTYEQYF. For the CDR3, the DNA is TGCAGCGTCGGGACAGGGGTCTTTACGACCTACGAGCAGTACTTC.

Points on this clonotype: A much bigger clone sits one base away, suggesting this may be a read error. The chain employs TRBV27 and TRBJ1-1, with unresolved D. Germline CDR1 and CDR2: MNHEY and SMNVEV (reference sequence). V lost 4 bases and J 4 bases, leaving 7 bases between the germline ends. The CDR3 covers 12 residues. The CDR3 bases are TGTGCCAGCAGTTCAAGTGGCACTGAAGCTTTCTTT. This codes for CASSSSGTEAFF.

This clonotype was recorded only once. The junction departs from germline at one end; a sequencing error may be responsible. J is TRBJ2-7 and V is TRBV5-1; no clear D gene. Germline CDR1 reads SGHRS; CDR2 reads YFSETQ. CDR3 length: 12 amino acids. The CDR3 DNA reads TGCACCAGCAGCTTGATAGACAATGAGCAGTACTTC. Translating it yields CTSSLIDNEQYF.

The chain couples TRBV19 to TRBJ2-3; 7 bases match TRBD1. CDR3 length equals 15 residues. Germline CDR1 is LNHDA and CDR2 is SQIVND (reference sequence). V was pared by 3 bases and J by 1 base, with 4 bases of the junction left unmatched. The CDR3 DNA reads TGTGCCAGTAGTATGGCCACAGGGGGCACAGATACGCAGTATTTT. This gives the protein CASSMATGGTDTQYF. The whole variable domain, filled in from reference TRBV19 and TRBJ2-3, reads DGGITQSPKYLFRKEGQNVTLSCEQNLNHDAMYWYRQDPGQGLRLIYYSQIVNDFQKGDIAEGYSVSREKKESFPLTVTSAQKNPTAFYLCASSMATGGTDTQYFGPGTRLTVL.

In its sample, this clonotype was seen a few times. The DNA for the CDR3 is TGCAGTGCTAGAGAGAATCAGATCAGTACGCAGTATTTT. It yields the protein CSARENQISTQYF. This chain joins TRBV20-1 and TRBJ2-3; D not resolved. The germline V and J ends were trimmed by 0 bases and 8 bases, with 12 bases remaining between them. The germline gives CDR1 DFQATT, CDR2 SNEGSKA (reference sequence). This CDR3 spans 13 amino acids.

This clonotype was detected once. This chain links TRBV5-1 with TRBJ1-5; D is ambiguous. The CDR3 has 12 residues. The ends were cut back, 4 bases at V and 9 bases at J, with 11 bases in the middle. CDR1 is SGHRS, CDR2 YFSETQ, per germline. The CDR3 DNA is TGCGCCAGCAGCCGTGATGGCCCGCCCCAGCATTTT. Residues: CASSRDGPPQHF.